This entry is about one T cell receptor (beta chain). Its antigen is not identified. The junction had 9 bases not matched to a gene; V was cut back by 3 bases and J by 2 bases. Germline-derived CDR1 and CDR2 are SGDLS and YYNGEE. This CDR3 spans 16 amino acids. The data are from a study of shared clonotypes between healthy human individuals. Study-level results: It was the few donors that limited the genetic and exposure-history diversity represented.

Cells designated naive CD8 were CD45RO-negative and were positively selected for CCR7, with terminally differentiated effector memory CD45RA+ cells excluded. Those who donated were healthy HIV-negative adults, with no recent acute infections or vaccinations reported. Within Nashville, Tennessee resided all donors, each a Caucasian adult. On sorted subsets, replicate PCRs used roughly 220 ng DNA, or some 27,000 T cell genomes. Data came from immunoSEQ multiplex PCR; TCRdb stores just in-frame clones and leaves some out. The table has millions of clones, 85% to 95% seen once. This receptor was identified in a man aged 18 to 35 in good health. Some clones in this sample may be carry-over from other donors' samples. The sequenced material came from naive CD8+ T cells from PBMCs. The chain carries TRBV9 and TRBJ2-7; the match to TRBD2 covers 9 bases. CDR3 bases: TGTGCCAGCAGCGGCGGGAGGGCGGAACGACCCTACGAGCAGTACTTC. Translation gives CASSGGRAERPYEQYF.